This TCR beta chain was identified in a study of OX40 agonist ivuxolimab in advanced cancers. V was pared by 4 bases and J by 0 bases, with 9 bases between. This CDR3 has 15 amino acids. Germline CDR1 is SEHNR and CDR2 is FQNEAQ (reference sequence). Assay: immunoSEQ multiplex PCR; the TCRdb copy retains only in-frame clones and omits some. The sample has roughly 56,000 clones, 84% seen once; the top ten hold about 4.8%. This TCR came from an adult with an advanced solid tumor such as melanoma, head and neck, liver or kidney cancer. Sequenced here: CD4+ or CD8+ T cells sorted from blood, sampled in a trial of the OX40 agonist ivuxolimab. The rearrangement joins TRBV7-9 to TRBJ1-4; D gene ambiguous. The CDR3 bases are TGTGCCAGCAGCTCCTACCCTGCAACTAATGAAAAACTGTTTTTT. Encoded protein: CASSSYPATNEKLFF.